This entry describes one TCR beta chain. Trimming removed 4 bases from V and 0 bases from J, with 18 bases in between. Germline V gene sequence: CDR1 LNHNV, CDR2 YYDKDF (reference sequence). The CDR3 covers 18 residues. Only in-frame clones appear in the TCRdb table, and some are missing; sequencing was by immunoSEQ multiplex PCR. The sample has about 200,000 clones; about 88% are singletons. This entry comes from a study of blood T cell repertoires in COVID-19. The chain carries TRBV15 and TRBJ1-4; maybe TRBD1 (6 bases). The TCR originated in a man between 45 and 60 years old with COVID-19, enrolled during active disease. Sequenced sample: peripheral blood. CDR3 nucleotides: TGTGCCACCAGCAACTTGGGACAATCGGATGCAACTAATGAAAAACTGTTTTTT. Encoded protein: CATSNLGQSDATNEKLFF.